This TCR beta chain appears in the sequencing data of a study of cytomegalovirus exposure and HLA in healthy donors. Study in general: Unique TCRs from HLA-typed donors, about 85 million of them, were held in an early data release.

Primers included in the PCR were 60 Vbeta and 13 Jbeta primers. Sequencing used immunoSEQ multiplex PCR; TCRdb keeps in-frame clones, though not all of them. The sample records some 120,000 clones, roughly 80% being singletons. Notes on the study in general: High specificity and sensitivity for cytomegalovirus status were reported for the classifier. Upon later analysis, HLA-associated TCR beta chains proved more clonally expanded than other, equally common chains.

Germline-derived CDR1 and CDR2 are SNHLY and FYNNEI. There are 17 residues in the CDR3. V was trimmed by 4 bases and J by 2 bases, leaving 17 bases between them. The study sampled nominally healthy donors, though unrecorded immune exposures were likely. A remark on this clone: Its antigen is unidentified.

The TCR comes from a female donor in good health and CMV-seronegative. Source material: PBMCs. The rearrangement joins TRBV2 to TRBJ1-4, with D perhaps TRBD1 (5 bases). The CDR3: CASSARAPTVTNEKLFF. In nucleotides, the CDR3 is TGTGCCAGCAGTGCTCGAGCACCGACAGTCACTAATGAAAAACTGTTTTTT.